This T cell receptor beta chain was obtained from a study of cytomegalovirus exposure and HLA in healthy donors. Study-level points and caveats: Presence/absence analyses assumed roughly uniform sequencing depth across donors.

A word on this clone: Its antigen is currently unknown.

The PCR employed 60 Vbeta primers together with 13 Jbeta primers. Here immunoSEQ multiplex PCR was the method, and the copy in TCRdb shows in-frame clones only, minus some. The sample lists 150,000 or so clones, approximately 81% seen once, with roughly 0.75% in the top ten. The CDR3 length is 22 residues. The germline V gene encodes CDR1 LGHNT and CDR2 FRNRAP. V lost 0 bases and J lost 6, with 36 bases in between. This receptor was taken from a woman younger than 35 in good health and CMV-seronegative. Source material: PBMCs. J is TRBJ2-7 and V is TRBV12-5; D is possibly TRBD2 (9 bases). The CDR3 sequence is CASGLVTSGGFLTSGIRGEQYF. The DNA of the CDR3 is TGTGCTAGTGGTTTGGTAACTTCAGGGGGCTTCTTGACTAGCGGAATTCGGGGCGAGCAGTACTTC.